This record looks at one TCR beta chain sequence and its context. These data belong to a study of blood T cell repertoires in COVID-19. Across the whole study: From T cells, B-cell-depleted T cells, or PBMCs came the material, which was cDNA or gDNA.

CDR1 is MGHRA and CDR2 is YSYEKL in the germline V gene. The CDR3 totals 16 residues. Trimming cost V 1 base and J 1 base; bases outside gene matches: 3. Patients of the Seattle cohort, enrolled during active infection, were followed longitudinally. In the original processing: Reference gene primers were amplified, and this amplification served to estimate nucleated cell counts. Clones were sequenced by immunoSEQ multiplex PCR, and TCRdb holds only the in-frame ones, with some missing. That table is the source of V, J and clone size, and D and trimming were worked out from the DNA. This sample yields about 370,000 clones, of which roughly 90% are seen a single time; around 2.8% belongs to the top ten.

Sequencing was carried out using peripheral blood. This clonotype was sampled from a woman in her twenties or thirties with COVID-19, enrolled during active disease. The rearrangement links TRBV4-1 to TRBJ2-1; 8 bases are shared with TRBD2. In nucleotides, the CDR3 is TGCGCCAGCAGCCAAGGACTAGCGATTTCCTACAATGAGCAGTTCTTC. Its protein is CASSQGLAISYNEQFF.